The clone carrying this T cell receptor (beta chain) has a count of ten or more. The cDNA had a unique molecular identifier and a template-switch universal primer site. TCRdb used MiXCR to reprocess the 5' RACE reads, holding one entry per CDR3 protein. This table has under 900,000 distinct CDR3 sequences, about 12% appearing once. The sample originates from a study of identical twins. CDR3 length: 14 residues. Germline V CDR1 and CDR2: SGHRS, YFSETQ. Trimming cost V 6 bases and J 5 bases, with 17 bases left between them. This same sample was also taken into another study, of yellow fever vaccine responses in identical twins.

Sequenced: PBMCs. This clonotype was obtained from a woman between 18 and 29 years old in good health. This rearrangement joins TRBV5-1 to TRBJ1-1; D possibly corresponds to TRBD1 (5 bases). The CDR3 region is CASNPSGGNTEAFF. DNA of the CDR3: TGCGCCAGCAACCCCTCGGGGGGAAATACTGAAGCTTTCTTT.